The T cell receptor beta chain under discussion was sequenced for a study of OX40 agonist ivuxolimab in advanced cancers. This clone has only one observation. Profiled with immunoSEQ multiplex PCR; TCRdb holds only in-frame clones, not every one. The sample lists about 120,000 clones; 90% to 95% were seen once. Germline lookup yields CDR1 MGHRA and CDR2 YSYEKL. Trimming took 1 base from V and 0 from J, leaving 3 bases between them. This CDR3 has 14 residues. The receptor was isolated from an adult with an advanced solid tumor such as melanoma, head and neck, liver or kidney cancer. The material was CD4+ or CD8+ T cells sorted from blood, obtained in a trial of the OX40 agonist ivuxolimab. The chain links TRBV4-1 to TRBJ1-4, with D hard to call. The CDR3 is CASSQAATNEKLFF. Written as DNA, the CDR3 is TGCGCCAGCAGCCAAGCAGCAACTAATGAAAAACTGTTTTTT.